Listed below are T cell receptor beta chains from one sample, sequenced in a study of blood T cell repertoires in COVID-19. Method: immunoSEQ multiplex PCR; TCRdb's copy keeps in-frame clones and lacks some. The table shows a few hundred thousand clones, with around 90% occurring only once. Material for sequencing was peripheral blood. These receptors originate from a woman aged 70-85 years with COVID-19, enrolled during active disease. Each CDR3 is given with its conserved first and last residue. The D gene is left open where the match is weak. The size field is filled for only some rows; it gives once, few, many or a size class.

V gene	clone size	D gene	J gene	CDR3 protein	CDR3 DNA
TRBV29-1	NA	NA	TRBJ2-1	CSVDPGLISLNNEQFF	TGCAGCGTTGACCCAGGGCTAATTTCCCTTAACAATGAGCAGTTCTTC
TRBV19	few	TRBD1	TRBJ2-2	CASSIKRGQGSNTGELFF	TGTGCCAGTAGTATCAAAAGGGGACAGGGATCGAACACCGGGGAGCTGTTTTTT
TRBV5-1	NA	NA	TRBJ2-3	CASSLSTGSTDTQYF	TGCGCCAGCAGCTTAAGTACGGGGAGCACAGATACGCAGTATTTT
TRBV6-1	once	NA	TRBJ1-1	CASSELTGRRGAFF	TGTGCCAGCAGTGAATTAACTGGACGGAGGGGAGCTTTCTTT
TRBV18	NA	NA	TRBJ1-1	CASSPMWTNEAFF	TGTGCCAGCTCACCAATGTGGACAAATGAAGCTTTCTTT
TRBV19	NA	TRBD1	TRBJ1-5	CASSVGTGARGNQPQHF	TGTGCCAGTAGTGTCGGGACAGGGGCCCGCGGCAATCAGCCCCAGCATTTT
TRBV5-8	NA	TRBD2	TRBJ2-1	CASSFSRRENRDEQFF	TGTGCCAGCAGCTTTTCGCGGCGGGAGAATAGAGATGAGCAGTTCTTC
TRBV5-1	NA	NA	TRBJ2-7	CASRQGYEQYF	TGCGCCAGCAGACAGGGATACGAGCAGTACTTC
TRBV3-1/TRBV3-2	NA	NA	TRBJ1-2	CASSQTQTTYGYTF	TGTGCCAGCAGCCAAACCCAGACAACTTATGGCTACACCTTC
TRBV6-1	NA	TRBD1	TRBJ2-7	CASSEGGDRVYEQYF	TGTGCCAGCAGTGAAGGCGGTGACAGGGTCTACGAGCAGTACTTC
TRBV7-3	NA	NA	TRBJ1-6	CASSLRKGSVGSSKPLHF	TGTGCCAGCAGCTTAAGAAAGGGATCCGTGGGGAGTTCAAAACCCCTCCACTTT
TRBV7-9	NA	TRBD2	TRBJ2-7	CASSFLAGYEQYF	TGTGCCAGCAGCTTCTTAGCGGGATACGAGCAGTACTTC
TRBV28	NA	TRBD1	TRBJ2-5	CASSSPLGTGLETQYF	TGTGCCAGCAGTTCCCCCCTAGGGACAGGGCTAGAGACCCAGTACTTC
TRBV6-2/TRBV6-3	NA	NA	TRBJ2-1	CASSSPAGSSYNEQFF	TGTGCCAGCAGTTCCCCCGCTGGTAGCTCCTACAATGAGCAGTTCTTC
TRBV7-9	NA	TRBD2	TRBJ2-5	CASSPPSGETQYF	TGTGCCAGCAGCCCCCCTAGCGGAGAGACCCAGTACTTC
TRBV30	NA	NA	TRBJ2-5	CAWSILQETQYF	TGTGCCTGGAGTATACTGCAAGAGACCCAGTACTTC
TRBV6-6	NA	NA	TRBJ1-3	CASSVTAGNTIYF	TGTGCCAGCAGTGTCACAGCTGGAAACACCATATATTTT
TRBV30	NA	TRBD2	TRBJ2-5	CASSWASSGFQETQYF	TGTGCCTCCTCTTGGGCGTCTAGCGGATTCCAAGAGACCCAGTACTTC
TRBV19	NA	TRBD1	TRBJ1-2	CASSPKQGYDYGYTF	TGTGCCAGTAGTCCCAAACAGGGGTATGACTATGGCTACACCTTC
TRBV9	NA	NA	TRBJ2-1	CASGGYRNEQFF	TGTGCCAGCGGGGGCTACCGCAATGAGCAGTTCTTC
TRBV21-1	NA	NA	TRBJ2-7	CASSPQSRDRYSYEQYF	TGTGCCAGCAGCCCTCAGTCGCGGGACCGCTACTCCTACGAGCAGTACTTC
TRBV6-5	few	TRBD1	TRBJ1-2	CASRTTGGAYGYTF	TGTGCCAGCAGGACGACAGGGGGCGCCTATGGCTACACCTTC
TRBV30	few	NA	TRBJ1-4	CAFLRAPATNEKLFF	TGTGCCTTTCTCAGGGCCCCTGCAACTAATGAAAAACTGTTTTTT
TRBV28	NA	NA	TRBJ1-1	CASGLGGSTEAFF	TGTGCCAGCGGATTGGGGGGTTCCACTGAAGCTTTCTTT
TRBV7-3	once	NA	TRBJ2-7	CASSSPIKTGLSYEQYF	TGTGCCAGCAGTTCTCCCATAAAGACAGGTCTCTCCTACGAGCAGTACTTC
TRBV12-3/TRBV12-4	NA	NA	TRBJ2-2	CASSFAGELFF	TGTGCCAGCAGTTTCGCCGGGGAGCTGTTTTTT
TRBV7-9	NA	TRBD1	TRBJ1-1	CASSLATGGNTEAFF	TGTGCCAGCAGCTTAGCGACAGGGGGTAACACTGAAGCTTTCTTT
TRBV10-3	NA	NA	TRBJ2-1	CAISEGGTNEQFF	TGTGCCATCAGTGAGGGCGGGACCAATGAGCAGTTCTTC
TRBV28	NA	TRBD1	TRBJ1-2	CASTLDRGRFYGYTF	TGTGCCAGCACCCTCGACAGGGGGCGGTTCTATGGCTACACCTTC
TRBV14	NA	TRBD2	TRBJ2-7	CASSQVTSGTGQYF	TGTGCCAGCAGCCAAGTCACTAGCGGTACGGGGCAGTACTTC
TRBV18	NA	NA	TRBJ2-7	CASSLLGLGLYEQYF	TGTGCCAGCTCCCTTCTGGGACTGGGACTCTACGAGCAGTACTTC
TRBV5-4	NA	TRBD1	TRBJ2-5	CASSDHGQGGTQYF	TGTGCCAGCAGCGACCACGGACAGGGGGGGACCCAGTACTTC
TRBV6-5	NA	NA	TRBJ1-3	CASSYDPGLTIYF	TGTGCCAGCAGTTACGACCCGGGACTCACCATATATTTT
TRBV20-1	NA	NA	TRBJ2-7	CSASLQGYEQYF	TGCAGTGCTAGTTTACAGGGTTACGAGCAGTACTTC
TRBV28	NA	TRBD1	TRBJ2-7	CASRNEAGTGGHEQYF	TGTGCCAGCCGAAATGAAGCCGGGACAGGGGGCCACGAGCAGTACTTC
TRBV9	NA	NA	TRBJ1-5	CASSGGTHGGNQPQHF	TGTGCCAGCAGCGGGGGGACACACGGGGGCAATCAGCCCCAGCATTTT
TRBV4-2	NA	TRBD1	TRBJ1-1	CASSQRTGRSEAFF	TGTGCCAGCAGCCAACGGACAGGGAGGTCTGAAGCTTTCTTT
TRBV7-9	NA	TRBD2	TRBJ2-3	CASSLVWQRGNADTQYF	TGTGCCAGCAGCTTAGTTTGGCAGCGGGGAAACGCAGATACGCAGTATTTT
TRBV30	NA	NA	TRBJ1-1	CAGNRDIYTEAFF	TGTGCCGGAAACAGGGATATCTACACTGAAGCTTTCTTT
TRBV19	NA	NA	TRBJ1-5	CASGTSQPQHF	TGTGCCAGTGGCACCAGTCAGCCCCAGCATTTT
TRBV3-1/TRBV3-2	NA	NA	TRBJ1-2	CASSQFSRGRFHF	TGTGCCAGCAGCCAATTTAGCAGGGGCCGATTTCATTTC
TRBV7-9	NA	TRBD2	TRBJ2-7	CASSLSSGSYEQYF	TGTGCCAGCAGCTTATCCAGCGGGAGCTACGAGCAGTACTTC
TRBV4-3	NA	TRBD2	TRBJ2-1	CASSQDSGLAGYNEQFF	TGCGCCAGCAGCCAAGATTCCGGACTAGCGGGGTACAATGAGCAGTTCTTC
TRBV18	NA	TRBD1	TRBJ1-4	CASSVQGNPNEKLFF	TGTGCCAGCTCCGTACAGGGGAATCCTAATGAAAAACTGTTTTTT
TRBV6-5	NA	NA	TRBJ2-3	CASSYSRSTDTQYF	TGTGCCAGCAGTTATAGCAGAAGCACAGATACGCAGTATTTT
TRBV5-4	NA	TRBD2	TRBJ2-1	CASSLVTSEEQFF	TGTGCCAGCAGCTTGGTCACTAGCGAGGAGCAGTTCTTC
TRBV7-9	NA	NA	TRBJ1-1	CASSQGGLTEAFF	TGTGCCAGCAGCCAGGGAGGACTAACTGAAGCTTTCTTT
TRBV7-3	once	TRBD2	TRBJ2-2	CASSSGLAGAGELFF	TGTGCCAGCAGCTCCGGACTAGCGGGAGCCGGGGAGCTGTTTTTT
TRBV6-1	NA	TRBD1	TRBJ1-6	CASSGGGQGAGTNSPLHF	TGTGCCAGCAGTGGAGGGGGACAGGGCGCCGGTACAAATTCACCCCTCCACTTT
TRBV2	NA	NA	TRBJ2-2	CASSVRGFSGELFF	TGTGCCAGCAGTGTCAGGGGCTTTTCCGGGGAGCTGTTTTTT
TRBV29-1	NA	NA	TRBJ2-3	CSGSLRGDTQYF	TGCAGCGGCTCGCTTCGGGGGGATACGCAGTATTTT
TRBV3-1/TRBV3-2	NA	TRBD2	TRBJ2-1	CASSQDLAGAWNEQFF	TGTGCCAGCAGCCAAGATCTGGCGGGAGCCTGGAATGAGCAGTTCTTC
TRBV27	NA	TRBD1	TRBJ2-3	CASSRTGTGLGTQYF	TGTGCCAGCAGTAGAACCGGGACAGGTTTGGGTACGCAGTATTTT
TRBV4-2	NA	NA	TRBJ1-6	CASSPQPDTSSYNSPLHF	TGTGCCAGCAGCCCCCAACCTGACACGAGCTCCTATAATTCACCCCTCCACTTT
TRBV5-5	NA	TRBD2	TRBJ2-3	CASSSGSLAGGDTQYF	TGTGCCAGCAGCTCCGGGTCCCTAGCGGGAGGAGATACGCAGTATTTT